The 28 T cell receptor beta chains listed next were all sequenced from one sample in a study of Ad26.COV2.S vaccination and SARS-CoV-2 variants. Described treatment: 15 to 20 received Ad26.COV2.S at low or high dose, single or two shots; 5 received placebo; per-sample allocation not given. Collection of the samples took place on day 63 after the first injection of vaccine or placebo. Clones were sequenced by immunoSEQ multiplex PCR, and TCRdb holds only the in-frame ones, with some missing. The top ten hold 2.9% of the sample, which has around 250,000 clones, around nine tenths seen once. This specimen consisted of peripheral blood, obtained in a trial of Ad26.COV2.S vaccine versus placebo. The receptors originated from a person aged 18 to 65 who received the Ad26.COV2.S COVID-19 vaccine or a placebo.

The chain recombines TRBV10-3 with TRBJ1-4; 10 nucleotides match TRBD1. With V trimmed by 3 bases and J by 7 bases, 5 bases remained unmatched. The CDR3 totals 15 residues. Germline CDR1 and CDR2: ENHRY and SYGVKD. The chain's CDR3 is CAISERGQGSEKLFF. In nucleotides, the CDR3 is TGTGCCATCAGTGAAAGGGGACAGGGGAGTGAAAAACTGTTTTTT.

The chain employs TRBV6-5 and TRBJ2-1, with 8 bases identical to TRBD2. The trim removed 5 bases at V and 8 bases at J, leaving 11 bases unmatched. The CDR3 is made up of 15 amino acids. Germline V gene data show CDR1 as MNHEY and CDR2 as SVGAGI. The DNA of the CDR3 is TGTGCCAGCAGTACTCTAGCGGGCGCTTGGGATGAGCAGTTCTTC. Residues: CASSTLAGAWDEQFF.

The table lists this clone with a count of one. This chain uses TRBV24-1 with TRBJ2-1; TRBD2 might be the D (5 bases). V lost 1 base, J lost 2 bases, and 14 bases lay in between. CDR3 length equals 17 residues. Germline CDR1 and CDR2: KGHDR and SFDVKD. CDR3 in DNA: TGTGCCACCAGTGATTTATCTAGCTCCAATCCCTACAATGAGCAGTTCTTC. This sequence encodes CATSDLSSSNPYNEQFF.

The chain has TRBV7-6 and TRBJ2-3; TRBD2 matches 14 bases. The CDR3 spans 16 residues. V gave up 1 base and J gave up 5 bases; unmatched junction bases: 2. Germline CDR1 reads SGHVS; CDR2 reads FNYEAQ. CDR3 region: CASSLGLAGGGDTQYF. CDR3 DNA: TGTGCCAGCAGCTTAGGACTAGCGGGGGGGGGAGATACGCAGTATTTT. The whole variable domain, remainder taken from reference TRBV7-6 and TRBJ2-3, is GAGVSQSPRYKVTKRGQDVALRCDPISGHVSLYWYRQALGQGPEFLTYFNYEAQQDKSGLPNDRFSAERPEGSISTLTIQRTEQRDSAMYRCASSLGLAGGGDTQYFGPGTRLTVL.

The chain carries TRBV6-5 and TRBJ2-2; TRBD1 might be the D (5 bases). The V gene lost 7 bases and the J gene lost 3 bases, with 12 bases spanning the gap. The CDR3 is 14 amino acids. Germline values: CDR1 MNHEY, CDR2 SVGAGI. The CDR3 coding sequence is TGTGCCAGCACCGTGGACATCTACACCGGGGAGCTGTTTTTT. Translated, it gives CASTVDIYTGELFF.

The CDR3 here is CASSFWGLADTQYF. DNA of the CDR3: TGTGCCAGCAGTTTTTGGGGGCTTGCAGATACGCAGTATTTT. The chain uses TRBV27 and TRBJ2-3; tentative D call: TRBD1 (6 bases). The V and J ends lost 3 bases and 4 bases respectively, with 11 bases between them. The CDR3 loop spans 14 amino acids. Germline V gene sequence: CDR1 MNHEY, CDR2 SMNVEV (reference sequence).

V is TRBV25-1 and J is TRBJ2-1; TRBD1 aligns across 10 bases. CDR1 MGHDK and CDR2 SYGVNS come from the germline V gene. V dropped 5 bases and J dropped 2; count of bases not matched to a gene: 3. This CDR3 region has 15 residues. In DNA, the CDR3 is TGTGCCAGCAGTAAAGGACAGGGGGCCTACAATGAGCAGTTCTTC. As protein: CASSKGQGAYNEQFF.

The chain joins TRBV11-2 to TRBJ1-1; D remains unclear. V lost 5 bases to trimming and J lost 0 bases, with 10 bases between them. The germline V gene has CDR1 SGHAT and CDR2 FQNNGV. This CDR3 comprises 14 residues. The CDR3 bases are TGTGCCAGCAGCAGCCGCGCTATGAACACTGAAGCTTTCTTT. It is translated as CASSSRAMNTEAFF. Looking up the rest from reference TRBV11-2 and TRBJ1-1 gives the full variable domain: EAGVAQSPRYKIIEKRQSVAFWCNPISGHATLYWYQQILGQGPKLLIQFQNNGVVDDSQLPKDRFSAERLKGVDSTLKIQPAKLEDSAVYLCASSSRAMNTEAFFGQGTRLTVV.

This chain joins TRBV7-3 and TRBJ2-3; D gene ambiguous. Per the germline V gene, CDR1 is SGHTA and CDR2 is FQGTGA. The CDR3 loop spans 17 amino acids. Between the trimmed V and J ends, which lost 4 bases and 2 bases, there was a span of 19 bases. The CDR3 region is CASSSPLRLRHTDTQYF. The CDR3 coding sequence is TGTGCCAGCAGCTCCCCCCTGCGTCTAAGGCACACAGATACGCAGTATTTT.

This chain links TRBV12-3 or TRBV12-4 with TRBJ2-3; D unclear. V was pared by 6 bases and J by 0 bases, with 4 bases between. The CDR3 has 12 residues. The CDR3 nucleotides read TGTGCCAGCAGCACTAGCACAGATACGCAGTATTTT. Its translation: CASSTSTDTQYF.

The rearrangement uses TRBV4-1 and TRBJ1-6; 8 positions agree with TRBD1. V shed 1 base and J 4 bases; nucleotides not matched to a gene: 3. The CDR3 runs 16 residues. Germline V gene lookup returns CDR1 MGHRA and CDR2 YSYEKL. The CDR3 DNA reads as TGCGCCAGCAGCCAAGCCGACAGGGGTTATAATTCACCCCTCCACTTT. Protein: CASSQADRGYNSPLHF.

The chain combines TRBV24-1 with TRBJ2-1; 7 bases line up with TRBD2. Per germline, CDR1 KGHDR and CDR2 SFDVKD. The CDR3 is 16 amino acids. J lost 0 bases, V lost 5 bases, and 6 bases had no gene match. CDR3 DNA: TGTGCCACCAGTGGGATAGCGGGCGTCTCCTACAATGAGCAGTTCTTC. Translated, it gives CATSGIAGVSYNEQFF.

V and J are TRBV5-1 and TRBJ2-3; 9 bases fit TRBD1. The CDR3 covers 16 residues. Losses at the gene ends were 4 bases for V and 5 bases for J; bases not matched to a gene: 11. Germline V lookup: CDR1 SGHRS, CDR2 YFSETQ. The CDR3 DNA is TGCGCCAGCAGCATCTCCGGGACAGGGCTAGGAGATACGCAGTATTTT. Its protein is CASSISGTGLGDTQYF.

V gene TRBV18 combines with J gene TRBJ2-7; no reliable D call. The CDR3 runs to 13 residues. V was clipped by 3 bases and J by 0 bases, with 6 bases between them. Germline CDR1 and CDR2: KGHSH and LQKENI. This CDR3 reads CASSPGDSYEQYF. CDR3 nucleotides: TGTGCCAGCTCACCTGGGGACTCCTACGAGCAGTACTTC.

The J gene is TRBJ1-1, the V gene TRBV7-9; D is unresolved. Trimming removed 5 bases from V and 7 bases from J, with 8 bases in between. The CDR3 is 11 residues long. Germline V CDR1 and CDR2: SEHNR, FQNEAQ (reference sequence). The CDR3 protein is CASSHNSEAFF. The DNA of the CDR3 is TGTGCCAGCAGCCACAATAGTGAAGCTTTCTTT.

The sample holds one count of this clone. The J gene is TRBJ2-3, the V gene TRBV5-8; 7 bases line up with TRBD2. Germline CDR1 SGHTS, CDR2 YDEGEE. The CDR3 is 13 amino acids. V was clipped by 4 bases and J by 11 bases; unmatched bases: 10. CDR3 coding DNA: TGTGCCAGCAGCGCGCCCCGGGGGGAAGGGCAGTATTTT. This codes for CASSAPRGEGQYF.

This chain uses TRBV6-5 with TRBJ1-3, with D possibly TRBD1 on 6 matching bases. The CDR3 is 16 residues long. V was pared by 0 bases and J by 5 bases, with 14 bases between. Germline V CDR1 and CDR2: MNHEY, SVGAGI. The CDR3 DNA sequence: TGTGCCAGCAGTTACTCGATGGGGGCTTTCAGAAACACCATATATTTT. Amino acid sequence: CASSYSMGAFRNTIYF.

The V and J genes are TRBV2 and TRBJ2-4, with D possibly being TRBD2 (5 bases). This CDR3 is built from 15 residues. Per the germline V gene, CDR1 is SNHLY and CDR2 is FYNNEI. V lost 3 bases, J lost 4 bases, and 13 bases lay in between. In DNA, the CDR3 is TGTGCCAGCAGTGATTGGAAGAGGAGGAAAAACATTCAGTACTTC. It yields the protein CASSDWKRRKNIQYF.

This clone was counted only a few times. The V gene is TRBV6-2 or TRBV6-3, the J gene TRBJ2-5; the D gene is possibly TRBD1 (6 bases). V shed 4 bases and J shed 1 base, with 13 bases lying between them. The V gene's germline CDR1 is MNHEY and CDR2 SVGEGT. This CDR3 contains 15 residues. In DNA, the CDR3 is TGTGCCAGCAGTTGGGTGGTGGGGGCCCAAGAGACCCAGTACTTC. This sequence encodes CASSWVVGAQETQYF.

This clone has just one count. The V call is TRBV7-9, the J call TRBJ2-5; D not resolved. Germline lookup yields CDR1 SEHNR and CDR2 FQNEAQ (reference sequence). The CDR3 covers 15 residues. V lost 1 base to trimming and J lost 4 bases, with 13 bases between them. This CDR3 is CASSLVESSGETQYF. The CDR3 bases are TGTGCCAGCAGCTTAGTTGAGAGCTCGGGAGAGACCCAGTACTTC.

This chain joins TRBV6-5 and TRBJ1-5; D unresolved. CDR3 length equals 15 residues. Trimming shortened V by 7 bases and J by 4 bases, and 17 bases separated the two germline ends. Per germline, CDR1 MNHEY and CDR2 SVGAGI. The CDR3 reads CASTGREGVNQPQHF. Written as DNA, the CDR3 is TGTGCCAGCACCGGGCGCGAAGGAGTAAATCAGCCCCAGCATTTT.

The CDR3: CASSLAGETYEQYV. CDR3 coding DNA: TGTGCCAGCAGTTTAGCAGGGGAGACCTACGAGCAGTACGTC. This chain links TRBV6-2 or TRBV6-3 with TRBJ2-7; TRBD1 is a possible D gene (6 bases). This CDR3 has 14 residues. CDR1 is MNHEY and CDR2 is SVGEGT in the germline V gene. The germline V and J ends were trimmed by 4 bases and 2 bases, with 12 bases remaining between them.

This clone appeared a single time. This rearrangement joins TRBV15 to TRBJ1-4; 9 nucleotides match TRBD1. The CDR3 consists of 20 residues. V dropped 0 bases and J dropped 3; count of bases not matched to a gene: 14. Germline assignment: CDR1 LNHNV and CDR2 YYDKDF (reference sequence). CDR3 DNA sequence: TGTGCCACCAGCAGAGATCACAGGGGGCGCATCGGGAAGGCTAATGAAAAACTGTTTTTT. Translation: CATSRDHRGRIGKANEKLFF.

The rearrangement uses TRBV10-2 and TRBJ2-7, with TRBD1 matching over 10 bases. This CDR3 has 15 residues. Trimming removed 3 bases from V and 3 bases from J; junction bases left unmatched: 5. From germline, CDR1 is WSHSY and CDR2 SAAADI. The CDR3 coding sequence is TGCGCCAGCAGTGACCCGGGACAGGGGATCTACGAGCAGTACGTC. Translation gives CASSDPGQGIYEQYV.

The chain is built from TRBV12-3 or TRBV12-4 and TRBJ1-2, with TRBD1 as a possible D gene (5 bases). CDR3 length equals 13 residues. V lost 6 bases and J 7 bases, leaving 15 bases between the germline ends. The CDR3 DNA reads as TGTGCCAGCAGCCAAGGGACTTCTGTTGGCTACACCTTC. This gives the protein CASSQGTSVGYTF.

The chain uses TRBV7-3 and TRBJ2-1, with D perhaps TRBD2 (5 bases). The CDR3 length is 15 residues. Per germline, CDR1 SGHTA and CDR2 FQGTGA. Trimming removed 3 bases from V and 2 bases from J, with 11 bases in between. This CDR3 is CASSFYAGTYNEQFF. The CDR3 coding sequence is TGTGCCAGCAGCTTTTATGCGGGTACCTACAATGAGCAGTTCTTC.

The V gene is TRBV28, the J gene TRBJ1-5, with a tentative D call TRBD1 (5 bases). This CDR3 has 14 residues. Trimming cost V 5 bases and J 6 bases, with 14 bases left between them. Germline V lookup: CDR1 MDHEN, CDR2 SYDVKM. The CDR3, as DNA: TGTGCCAGCAGTCCCGGGCAGGGTGGTCAGCCCCAGCATTTT. Translated: CASSPGQGGQPQHF.

In the case of this clone: This sample includes further DNA sequences coding for the same CDR3. V and J are TRBV27 and TRBJ1-4; possibly TRBD1 for D (5 bases). The V gene lost 3 bases and the J gene lost 4 bases, with 9 bases spanning the gap. Per germline, CDR1 MNHEY and CDR2 SMNVEV (reference sequence). This CDR3 spans 14 amino acids. DNA for the CDR3: TGTGCCAGCAGTTTCCAGGGAATTAATGAAAAACTGTTTTTT. Translation gives CASSFQGINEKLFF.